Shown below are 16 T cell receptor beta chains from a single sample sequenced in a study of early T cells in non-severe SARS-CoV-2 infection. From the 5' RACE reads, TCRdb called clonotypes with MiXCR, one entry per CDR3 protein. The table records around 75,000 distinct CDR3 sequences, 9.5% of them present only once. Sequenced material: whole blood. These receptors were collected from an adult who was a healthcare worker with PCR-confirmed SARS-CoV-2 infection or an uninfected control (not recorded which).

The V gene is TRBV11-3, the J gene TRBJ2-2; D is possibly TRBD2 (5 bases). The germline V gene encodes CDR1 SGHNT and CDR2 YENEEA. This CDR3 spans 14 amino acids. V gave up 1 base and J gave up 5 bases, with 8 bases separating them. The DNA for the CDR3 is TGTGCCAGCAGCTTAGGTGGCGGGACCGGGGAGCTGTTTTTT. Protein sequence: CASSLGGGTGELFF.

This clonotype was counted many times. V is TRBV7-2 and J is TRBJ1-3, with D maybe TRBD1 (6 bases). From germline, CDR1 is SGHTA and CDR2 FQGNSA. The V gene lost 1 base and the J gene lost 1 base, with 8 bases spanning the gap. This CDR3 has 15 residues. This CDR3 reads CASSLGDTSGNTIYF. The CDR3 DNA reads as TGTGCCAGCAGCTTAGGGGACACGTCTGGAAACACCATATATTTT.

The V gene is TRBV29-1, the J gene TRBJ2-3; the match to TRBD1 covers 11 bases. V shed 6 bases and J 7 bases; nucleotides not matched to a gene: 6. CDR1 is SQVTM, CDR2 ANQGSEA, per germline. The CDR3 sequence is 13 residues long. In nucleotides, the CDR3 is TGCAGCGTCTGGACAGGGGGCGCGAATACGCAGTATTTT. It yields the protein CSVWTGGANTQYF.

This clonotype was counted many times. The genes are TRBV7-6 and TRBJ2-1; TRBD1 aligns across 7 bases. Germline CDR1 reads SGHVS; CDR2 reads FNYEAQ. The V gene end was trimmed by 5 bases and the J gene end by 3 bases; junction bases not matched to a gene: 4. This CDR3 has 14 residues. The chain's CDR3 is CASSQGQDYNEQFF. For the CDR3, the DNA is TGTGCCAGCAGCCAAGGACAGGACTACAATGAGCAGTTCTTC.

J is TRBJ2-7 and V is TRBV20-1; TRBD1 is a possible D gene (5 bases). With 1 base removed from V and 5 bases from J, the gap between germline ends came to 15 bases. CDR3 length: 14 residues. Germline lookup yields CDR1 DFQATT and CDR2 SNEGSKA (reference sequence). CDR3 region: CSARAGQVVDEQYF. In DNA, the CDR3 is TGCAGTGCTAGAGCCGGACAAGTGGTTGACGAGCAGTACTTC.

In its sample, this clonotype was seen many times. This CDR3 reads CASSLGWTEAFF. The DNA of the CDR3 is TGCGCCAGCAGCTTGGGGTGGACTGAAGCTTTCTTT. The chain links TRBV5-1 to TRBJ1-1; D is unresolved. Trimming left V 0 bases short and J 5 bases short, with 5 bases between. The CDR3 has 12 amino acids. Germline V gene data show CDR1 as SGHRS and CDR2 as YFSETQ.

The chain has TRBV25-1 and TRBJ2-1; 7 nucleotides agree with TRBD2. Germline trimming cut 3 bases from V and 5 bases from J; bases unmatched to any gene: 13. Germline V gives CDR1 MGHDK, CDR2 SYGVNS. This CDR3 has 17 residues. The DNA of the CDR3 is TGTGCCAGCAGTGAGATACGGGCTAGCGGCAACCACAATGAGCAGTTCTTC. Translated: CASSEIRASGNHNEQFF.

In its sample, this clonotype was seen many times. This chain connects TRBV20-1 to TRBJ2-7; possibly TRBD2 for D (6 bases). The V end lost 0 bases, the J end lost 4 bases, and 16 bases lay between the germline ends. Germline CDR1 is DFQATT and CDR2 is SNEGSKA (reference sequence). This CDR3 is 15 amino acids long. The CDR3 DNA follows: TGCAGTGCTAGAGATCCGCGGACGGCGGGGTACGAGCAGTACTTC. This gives the protein CSARDPRTAGYEQYF.

This clonotype was detected only a few times. The CDR3 is CSVSGGFENYGYTF. CDR3 sequence (DNA): TGCAGCGTTTCAGGGGGCTTCGAGAACTATGGCTACACCTTC. The rearrangement joins TRBV29-1 to TRBJ1-2; TRBD1 agrees at 8 bases. V was clipped by 5 bases and J by 2 bases; unmatched bases: 7. Germline-derived CDR1 and CDR2 are SQVTM and ANQGSEA. The CDR3 runs to 14 residues.

The table lists this clonotype with many counts. V gene TRBV7-9 combines with J gene TRBJ1-1; no definite D call. This CDR3 spans 13 amino acids. V was pared by 8 bases and J by 4 bases, with 14 bases between. Germline CDR1 SEHNR, CDR2 FQNEAQ (reference sequence). This chain's CDR3 is CASGNGFVTEAFF. The CDR3 region has the DNA TGTGCCAGCGGGAACGGGTTTGTCACTGAAGCTTTCTTT.

This clonotype has just a few counts. The CDR3 is CSVPSSQGTYGYTF. CDR3 nucleotides: TGCAGCGTTCCCTCCTCGCAGGGAACCTATGGCTACACCTTC. The chain links TRBV29-1 to TRBJ1-2; D possibly corresponds to TRBD1 (5 bases). Germline loops: CDR1 SQVTM, CDR2 ANQGSEA. The CDR3 sequence is 14 residues long. V was pared by 5 bases and J by 4 bases, with 17 bases between.

This clonotype has at least ten counts. The chain has TRBV6-2 or TRBV6-3 and TRBJ2-1, with 9 bases aligning to TRBD1. The V and J ends lost 6 bases and 2 bases, in that order; junction bases with no gene match: 14. The CDR3 spans 18 residues. From germline, CDR1 is MNHEY and CDR2 SVGEGT. The CDR3 DNA is TGTGCCAGCAGCTCCGGGACAGGGTTTAGCGGCGCCTACAATGAGCAGTTCTTC. It codes for CASSSGTGFSGAYNEQFF.

This clonotype was seen ten or more times. The CDR3 DNA reads TGCGCCAGCAGCCAAGATTACAGCAGCACAGATACGCAGTATTTT. It encodes CASSQDYSSTDTQYF. The chain is built from TRBV4-1 and TRBJ2-3; D not certain. V lost 0 bases and J lost 0, with 7 bases in between. The CDR3 totals 15 residues. Germline V gene lookup returns CDR1 MGHRA and CDR2 YSYEKL.

This clonotype has at least ten counts. J is TRBJ1-2 and V is TRBV19, with D possibly being TRBD1 (6 bases). Germline V gene sequence: CDR1 LNHDA, CDR2 SQIVND (reference sequence). V was cut by 5 bases and J by 8 bases, with 21 bases left in between. The CDR3 is made up of 15 amino acids. CDR3 region: CASSHSGAVRVGYTF. In DNA form, the CDR3 reads TGTGCCAGTAGTCACTCAGGGGCCGTCCGGGTCGGCTACACCTTC.

This clonotype has just a few counts. This chain links TRBV20-1 with TRBJ2-6, with D unresolved. Trimming cost V 4 bases and J 2 bases, with 6 bases left between them. CDR1 DFQATT and CDR2 SNEGSKA come from the germline V gene (reference sequence). There are 13 residues in the CDR3. The CDR3 loop reads CSANPTGANVLTF. DNA of the CDR3: TGCAGTGCTAACCCCACTGGGGCCAACGTCCTGACTTTC.

This clonotype appeared many times. The rearrangement uses TRBV5-1 and TRBJ2-7, with D possibly being TRBD1 or TRBD2 (7 bases each). The germline V and J ends were trimmed by 3 bases and 5 bases, with 15 bases remaining between them. The CDR3 has 14 residues. CDR1 SGHRS and CDR2 YFSETQ come from the germline V gene. The CDR3 nucleotides read TGCGCCAGCAGCTCGACAGGGAGGGGAAACGAGCAGTACTTC. Its protein is CASSSTGRGNEQYF.